These 2 T cell receptor beta chains were all obtained from the same sample, sequenced in a study of T cell repertoires in cytomegalovirus infection. From the reads, TCRdb called clonotypes with MiXCR, one entry per CDR3 protein. The sample carries more than 350,000 distinct CDR3 sequences, 25% to 40% recorded once. The sample was PBMCs. The receptor source for this set is a human donor in good health (CMV status not recorded). Some clones in this sample may be carry-over from other donors' samples.

The chain carries TRBV5-6 and TRBJ1-1; 9 positions match TRBD1. Germline trimming cut 5 bases from V and 0 bases from J; bases unmatched to any gene: 14. The CDR3 runs 18 residues. CDR1 and CDR2 (germline): SGHDT, YYEEEE. CDR3 in DNA: TGTGCCAGCAGACCAAGGACAGGGGTCGGGATTATGAACACTGAAGCTTTCTTT. It translates to CASRPRTGVGIMNTEAFF.

This clonotype has more than one count but fewer than ten. The V and J genes are TRBV27 and TRBJ2-1; D might be TRBD2 (6 bases). Trimming left V 0 bases short and J 3 bases short, with 27 bases between. Per germline, CDR1 MNHEY and CDR2 SMNVEV (reference sequence). This CDR3 has 21 residues. CDR3 DNA: TGTGCCAGCAGTTTATCCATACGATTCCAAAGGGACTCCCCAAACTACAATGAGCAGTTCTTC. Encoded protein: CASSLSIRFQRDSPNYNEQFF.